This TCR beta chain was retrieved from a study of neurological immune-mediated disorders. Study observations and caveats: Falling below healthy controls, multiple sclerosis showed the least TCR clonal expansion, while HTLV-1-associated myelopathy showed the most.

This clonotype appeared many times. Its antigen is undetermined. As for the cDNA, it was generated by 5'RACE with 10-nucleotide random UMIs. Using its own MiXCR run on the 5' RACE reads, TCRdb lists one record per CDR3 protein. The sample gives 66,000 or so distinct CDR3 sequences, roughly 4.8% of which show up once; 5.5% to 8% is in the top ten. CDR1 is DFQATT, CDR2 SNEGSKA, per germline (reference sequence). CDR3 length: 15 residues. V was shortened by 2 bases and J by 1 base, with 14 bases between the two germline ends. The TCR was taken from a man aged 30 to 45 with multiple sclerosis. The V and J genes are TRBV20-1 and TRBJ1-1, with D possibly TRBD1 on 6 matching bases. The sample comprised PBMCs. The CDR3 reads CSARPLGGTNTEAFF. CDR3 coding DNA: TGCAGTGCTAGACCGCTAGGGGGGACGAACACTGAAGCTTTCTTT.